A selection of T cell receptor beta chains follows, all from one sample in a study of blood T cell repertoires in COVID-19. The protocol was immunoSEQ multiplex PCR, while the TCRdb copy is restricted to in-frame clones and leaves out a portion. The data show roughly 210,000 clones, about nine tenths seen once. Sequencing was done on a sample of PBMCs or T cells enriched from blood (not recorded which). These receptors originate from a man aged 25-40 years in a cohort exposed to, infected with or recovered from COVID-19 (not recorded which). Both conserved end residues are part of each CDR3. A D gene is named only where the DNA matches it firmly. A row's size may be missing; if present it is once, few, many or a size class.

d_call	j_call	clone_size	v_call	cdr3_nt	cdr3_aa
-	TRBJ1-2	-	TRBV27	TGTGCCAGCAGATTCCCTGGGGCAGGAAGCTATGGCTACACCTTC	CASRFPGAGSYGYTF
-	TRBJ1-1	-	TRBV9	TGTGCCAGCAGCGTAGGGACAGACCAGATGAACACTGAAGCTTTCTTT	CASSVGTDQMNTEAFF
TRBD1	TRBJ1-5	-	TRBV10-2	TGCGCCAGCAGTGTAGGGGGGACAGGGGGCAATCAGCCCCAGCATTTT	CASSVGGTGGNQPQHF
TRBD1	TRBJ1-1	-	TRBV10-3	TGTGCCATCAGTGACCTCCCCGGAGAGACAGGGCGGAACACTGAAGCTTTCTTT	CAISDLPGETGRNTEAFF
TRBD2	TRBJ2-7	-	TRBV5-6	TGTGCCAGCAGCTTGGCTTGGTCTAGCGGGAGCGGCGGGACCTACGAGCAGTACTTC	CASSLAWSSGSGGTYEQYF
TRBD2	TRBJ2-3	-	TRBV7-6	TGTGCCAGCAGCTTAGGACTAGCGGGCACAGATACGCAGTATTTT	CASSLGLAGTDTQYF
TRBD2	TRBJ2-6	-	TRBV24-1	TGTGCCACCAGTGATTATCGAGCGGGAGGCTCTGGGGCCAACGTCCTGACTTTC	CATSDYRAGGSGANVLTF
-	TRBJ2-7	once	TRBV7-2	TGTGCCAGCAGCTTAGGTCGGCGGAGGACTTATGGCGAGCAGTACTTC	CASSLGRRRTYGEQYF
TRBD1	TRBJ2-7	-	TRBV9	TGTGCCAGCAGCAGTGGGACAGGGACATCCTACGAGCAGTACTTC	CASSSGTGTSYEQYF
-	TRBJ2-7	-	TRBV15	TGTGCCACCAGCAGAGATACTCAGGGTCGCGAGCAGTACTTC	CATSRDTQGREQYF
TRBD2	TRBJ2-7	-	TRBV7-2	TGTGCCAGCAGCTTAGATGCGGGGGGATCCTACGAGCAGTACTTC	CASSLDAGGSYEQYF
-	TRBJ1-3	-	TRBV28	TGTGCCAGCAGTTTTGAGTGGACTATCTCTGGAAACACCATATATTTT	CASSFEWTISGNTIYF
TRBD1	TRBJ2-4	-	TRBV5-4	TGTGCCAGCAGCTTTTATGCCGGACAGGGGATTAACATTCAGTACTTC	CASSFYAGQGINIQYF
TRBD1	TRBJ1-3	-	TRBV10-3	TGTGCCATCAGTGAGTCCGGACAGGGAGACGGAAACACCATATATTTT	CAISESGQGDGNTIYF
-	TRBJ1-2	-	TRBV2	TGTGCCAGCAGTGAAAGGCTCGGGGGGGCGGTCTATGGCTACACCTTC	CASSERLGGAVYGYTF
-	TRBJ1-2	-	TRBV6-5	TGTGCCAGCAGGGACCGGACAGAGAGCTATGGCTACACCTTC	CASRDRTESYGYTF
TRBD1	TRBJ2-7	-	TRBV29-1	TGCAGCATTTCAACTTCAGGGGGACCGGACGAGCAGTACTTC	CSISTSGGPDEQYF
-	TRBJ2-1	-	TRBV18	TGTGCCAGCTCCCAACTACTGACTAGACATGAGCAGTTCTTC	CASSQLLTRHEQFF
-	TRBJ2-1	few	TRBV4-2	TGTGCCAGCAGCCTAGACAATGAGCAGTTCTTC	CASSLDNEQFF
TRBD2	TRBJ2-3	-	TRBV9	TGTGCCAGCGGTGATGGGGTACTAGCGGGAGCTGATACGCAGTATTTT	CASGDGVLAGADTQYF
-	TRBJ1-1	-	TRBV2	TGTGCCAGCCCTGGGGGGGCCGACACTGAAGCTTTCTTT	CASPGGADTEAFF
-	TRBJ1-2	-	TRBV27	TGTGCCAGCAGTTTATGGGCCCAGGGGAGGGATGGCTACACCTTC	CASSLWAQGRDGYTF
TRBD1	TRBJ1-6	-	TRBV28	TGTGCCAGCACCGTTACGTCGGGACAGACTAATTCACCCCTCCACTTT	CASTVTSGQTNSPLHF
TRBD1	TRBJ1-6	-	TRBV28	TGTGCCAGCAGTCTGAGACAGGGCCGGTATTCACCCCTCCACTTT	CASSLRQGRYSPLHF
-	TRBJ1-6	-	TRBV5-1	TGCGCCAGCAGCTTGGTAATGTCAGGGGAATCACCCCTCCACTTT	CASSLVMSGESPLHF
TRBD1	TRBJ2-7	-	TRBV13	TGTGCCAGCAGCCCCAGGACAGGGGTTCGCGGCGAGCAGTACTTC	CASSPRTGVRGEQYF
-	TRBJ2-1	-	TRBV5-4	TGTGCCAGCAGCTCGGGACAAGCCTATGACAATGAGCAGTTCTTC	CASSSGQAYDNEQFF
-	TRBJ1-1	-	TRBV7-3	TGTGCCAGCAGCTTCTCCGGGGGGAGGGTGAACACTGAAGCTTTCTTT	CASSFSGGRVNTEAFF
-	TRBJ1-6	-	TRBV18	TGTGCCAGCTCACTTACGGACAGTGATAATTCACCCCTCCACTTT	CASSLTDSDNSPLHF
TRBD1	TRBJ1-3	-	TRBV28	TGTGCCAGCAGGCCAGGGGACAGGGTCTCTGGAAACACCATATATTTT	CASRPGDRVSGNTIYF
TRBD1	TRBJ1-1	once	TRBV18	TGTGCCAGCTCACCACCAAAAAACAGGGGGTCGAGGACTGAAGCTTTCTTT	CASSPPKNRGSRTEAFF
-	TRBJ1-2	-	TRBV6-1	TGTGCCAGCAGTGATTGGCCGAACAGGTACTATGGCTACACCTTC	CASSDWPNRYYGYTF
TRBD2	TRBJ2-1	-	TRBV28	TGTGCCAGCAGTTTAGCCGGGACTAGCGGCTACAATGAGCAGTTCTTC	CASSLAGTSGYNEQFF
TRBD1	TRBJ2-5	-	TRBV5-5	TGTGCCAGCAGCTTAGGACAGGGTCGGTACCAAGAGACCCAGTACTTC	CASSLGQGRYQETQYF
-	TRBJ2-1	-	TRBV5-1	TGCGCCAGCAGCCCACTAGAAATTGGGCGCGGGATCTTC	CASSPLEIGRGIF
TRBD1	TRBJ1-4	-	TRBV7-9	TGTGCCAGCAGCGGTCAACAGGGGATAGAAAAACTGTTTTTT	CASSGQQGIEKLFF
-	TRBJ1-3	-	TRBV28	TGTGCCAGCAGTTTATTAGGGGGAACCACCATATATTTT	CASSLLGGTTIYF
TRBD2	TRBJ2-1	-	TRBV6-5	TGTGCCAGCAGTTACTCTGTAGCGGGAGGTTTGAATGAGCAGTTCTTC	CASSYSVAGGLNEQFF
TRBD1	TRBJ2-5	-	TRBV7-2	TGTGCCACCACTAAGCCCAGGGGGTTCCAAGAGACCCAGTACTTC	CATTKPRGFQETQYF
TRBD2	TRBJ2-3	-	TRBV5-1	TGCGCCAGCAGCTCGAATGGAGGGACTAGCGGGAGGTCCCCAGATACGCAGTATTTT	CASSSNGGTSGRSPDTQYF
-	TRBJ2-3	-	TRBV5-1	TGCGCCAGCAGCCTCATCAGGGTAGGGACAGATACGCAGTATTTT	CASSLIRVGTDTQYF